Reported below is one T cell receptor beta chain. Germline trimming cut 3 bases from V and 2 bases from J; bases unmatched to any gene: 4. The CDR3 totals 15 residues. Looked up from germline, CDR1 is WSHSY and CDR2 is SAAADI. This entry comes from a study of blood T cell repertoires in COVID-19. Original processing methods: By means of reference gene primer amplification, nucleated cell counts were estimated. Clones were read by immunoSEQ multiplex PCR, and TCRdb kept only the in-frame ones, dropping some. That table supplies the V and J calls and clone size; D and trimming were determined from the DNA. The sample has fewer than 200,000 clones, 75% to 80% seen once.

The receptor's source is a woman in her 70s with acute or convalescent COVID-19. Input material: peripheral blood. The chain links TRBV10-2 to TRBJ1-2; 9 bases map to TRBD1. CDR3 nucleotide sequence: TGCGCCAGCAGTGAACAGGGGGCTAAGAACTATGGCTACACCTTC. Translating gives CASSEQGAKNYGYTF.